Shown below are 27 T cell receptor beta chains from a single sample sequenced in a study of CD8+CD57+ T cells in acquired aplastic anemia. The use of genomic DNA as template underpinned the TCR beta VDJ and CDR3 profiling. TCRdb re-derived calls from the reads in MiXCR, one entry per CDR3 protein. The sample carries more than 150,000 distinct CDR3 sequences, around 66% recorded once. Sequences were obtained from sorted CD4+, CD8+, or CD8+CD57+ T cells (not recorded which) from PBMCs. All receptors come from a human donor with severe aplastic anemia or a healthy control (not recorded which).

In regard to this clonotype: The junction differs from germline at one of its ends, possibly a read error. The V gene is TRBV19, the J gene TRBJ1-2; D might be TRBD1 (6 bases). CDR3 size: 14 residues. In germline, CDR1 is LNHDA, CDR2 SQIVND (reference sequence). CDR3 in DNA: TGTGCCAGTAGTAGAACAGGGTCTAACTATGGCCACACCTTC. This codes for CASSRTGSNYGHTF.

V and J are TRBV7-6 and TRBJ1-2; D gene unclear. Trimming cost V 1 base and J 6 bases, with 9 bases left between them. Germline V CDR1 and CDR2: SGHVS, FNYEAQ. The CDR3 runs 13 residues. The CDR3 nucleotides are TGTGCCAGCAGCTTAGTTCCCCTCGATGGCTACACCTTC. This translates into CASSLVPLDGYTF.

The CDR3 sequence is CASSPRGDRGELFF. The CDR3 nucleotides are TGTGCCAGCAGCCCCCGGGGGGACAGAGGGGAGCTGTTTTTT. The chain links TRBV7-2 to TRBJ2-2, with D perhaps TRBD1 or TRBD2 (7 bases each). This CDR3 comprises 14 residues. Trimming stripped 5 bases from V and 8 bases from J, with 15 bases between. CDR1 is SGHTA and CDR2 is FQGNSA in the germline V gene.

The V call is TRBV7-2, the J call TRBJ2-5; 7 positions agree with TRBD2. This CDR3 is built from 15 residues. The V segment lost 9 bases and the J segment 3 bases; nucleotides outside the gene matches: 13. The V gene's germline CDR1 is SGHTA and CDR2 FQGNSA. In DNA form, the CDR3 reads TGTGCCAGTAGGACCGGGTGGGGGGGTGAAGAGACCCAGTACTTC. It encodes CASRTGWGGEETQYF.

V and J are TRBV10-3 and TRBJ2-7; D might be TRBD1 (5 bases). This CDR3 has 15 amino acids. Trimming removed 4 bases at V and 0 bases at J, with 13 bases between. Germline values: CDR1 ENHRY, CDR2 SYGVKD. The CDR3 sequence: CAISGGQASSYEQYF. In DNA, the CDR3 is TGTGCCATCAGTGGAGGACAAGCGAGCTCCTACGAGCAGTACTTC.

V gene TRBV27 combines with J gene TRBJ1-2, with D hard to call. Trimming took 0 bases from V and 4 from J, leaving 6 bases between them. The CDR3 loop spans 13 amino acids. The germline V gene has CDR1 MNHEY and CDR2 SMNVEV (reference sequence). This CDR3 is CASSLSVGYGYTF. The CDR3 DNA sequence: TGTGCCAGCAGTTTATCCGTTGGCTATGGCTACACCTTC.

The gene calls are TRBV7-2 and TRBJ2-5; D not certain. The CDR3 length is 15 residues. V was cut by 1 base and J by 5 bases, with 14 bases left in between. CDR1 and CDR2 from the germline V gene are SGHTA and FQGNSA. CDR3 in DNA: TGTGCCAGCAGCTTAGATGGCGGCCGGTGGGAGACCCAGTACTTC. The encoded protein is CASSLDGGRWETQYF.

This clonotype was detected ten times or more. This chain uses TRBV13 with TRBJ2-7; D is unresolved. CDR3 length: 13 residues. Germline V gene sequence: CDR1 PRHDT, CDR2 FYEKMQ (reference sequence). V was shortened by 4 bases and J by 0 bases, with 7 bases between the two germline ends. DNA for the CDR3: TGTGCCAGCAGCTCTGAGCGCTCCTACGAGCAGTACTTC. Amino acid sequence: CASSSERSYEQYF.

This clonotype came up once. V gene TRBV5-4 combines with J gene TRBJ1-5; possible D gene TRBD1, 5 bases. The CDR3 covers 15 residues. CDR1 SGHNT and CDR2 YYREEE come from the germline V gene (reference sequence). V gave up 0 bases and J gave up 8 bases, with 15 bases separating them. CDR3 DNA sequence: TGTGCCAGCAGCTTGGTCCCAGGGCCACAGGAGCCCCAGCATTTT. This translates into CASSLVPGPQEPQHF.

The genes are TRBV15 and TRBJ2-1; weak D call: TRBD2 (6 bases). This CDR3 is 15 amino acids long. V lost 3 bases and J 8 bases, leaving 17 bases between the germline ends. Germline V CDR1 and CDR2: LNHNV, YYDKDF (reference sequence). The CDR3 sequence: CATSSSSGRIHEQFF. The CDR3 bases are TGTGCCACCAGCAGTAGCAGCGGGCGAATCCATGAGCAGTTCTTC.

This clonotype came up many times. J is TRBJ1-4 and V is TRBV7-9, with unresolved D. The CDR3 runs to 11 residues. Germline assignment: CDR1 SEHNR and CDR2 FQNEAQ (reference sequence). V was shortened by 4 bases and J by 8 bases, with 5 bases between the two germline ends. The CDR3 region has the DNA TGTGCCAGCAGCTCTAGAGAAAAACTGTTTTTT. Encoded protein: CASSSREKLFF.

The gene calls are TRBV24-1 and TRBJ2-5, with TRBD1 identical over 8 bases. The CDR3 spans 15 residues. CDR1 is KGHDR, CDR2 SFDVKD, per germline. Trimming at V came to 4 bases and at J to 5 bases, leaving 8 bases not matched to a gene. The CDR3 nucleotides are TGTGCCACCAGTGAGACGACAGGGGTGAGGGAGACCCAGTACTTC. This codes for CATSETTGVRETQYF.

The V gene is TRBV7-2, the J gene TRBJ2-7; 9 bases line up with TRBD1. Unmatched junction bases numbered 7, after V lost 6 bases and J lost 4 bases. This CDR3 has 14 amino acids. CDR1 and CDR2 from the germline V gene are SGHTA and FQGNSA. The CDR3 bases are TGTGCCAGCAGATCCGGGACAGGGCCATACGAGCAGTACTTC. Encoded protein: CASRSGTGPYEQYF.

The chain recombines TRBV7-9 with TRBJ1-2, with no clear D. The ends were cut back, 5 bases at V and 5 bases at J, with 9 bases in the middle. The CDR3 runs 12 residues. Germline V gene lookup returns CDR1 SEHNR and CDR2 FQNEAQ (reference sequence). CDR3 residues: CASSVTSYGYTF. For the CDR3, the DNA is TGTGCCAGCAGCGTCACCAGTTATGGCTACACCTTC.

The chain is built from TRBV20-1 and TRBJ1-1; TRBD1 matches 9 bases. Per germline, CDR1 DFQATT and CDR2 SNEGSKA (reference sequence). V was clipped by 0 bases and J by 3 bases; unmatched bases: 5. This CDR3 contains 15 residues. The CDR3: CSARDRGTGYTEAFF. CDR3 sequence (DNA): TGCAGTGCTAGAGATCGAGGGACAGGGTACACTGAAGCTTTCTTT.

The chain is built from TRBV7-9 and TRBJ2-1, with TRBD2 matching 10 bases. Germline CDR1 and CDR2: SEHNR and FQNEAQ (reference sequence). V lost 1 base to trimming and J lost 5 bases; unmatched junction nucleotides: 5. CDR3 size: 16 residues. DNA of the CDR3: TGTGCCAGCAGCTTAGGGCTACTAGCGGGGAACAATGAGCAGTTCTTC. It is translated as CASSLGLLAGNNEQFF.

The V call is TRBV7-3, the J call TRBJ2-7; 9 nucleotides match TRBD2. Germline CDR1 SGHTA, CDR2 FQGTGA. The CDR3 runs to 14 residues. V lost 8 bases and J lost 6; bases outside the gene matches: 11. The CDR3 spells CASADIRGRAEQYF. Written as DNA, the CDR3 is TGTGCCAGCGCTGACATACGCGGGAGGGCCGAGCAGTACTTC. Based on the CDR3 plus reference TRBV7-3 and TRBJ2-7, the full variable domain is GAGVSQTPSNKVTEKGKYVELRCDPISGHTALYWYRQSLGQGPEFLIYFQGTGAADDSGLPNDRFFAVRPEGSVSTLKIQRTERGDSAVYLCASADIRGRAEQYFGPGTRLTVT.

This chain joins TRBV7-3 and TRBJ2-5; no clear D. Germline values: CDR1 SGHTA, CDR2 FQGTGA. The V end lost 3 bases, the J end lost 2 bases, and 7 bases lay between the germline ends. The CDR3 spans 13 residues. CDR3 protein: CASSFGSQETQYF. CDR3 bases: TGTGCCAGCAGCTTCGGCTCTCAAGAGACCCAGTACTTC.

The J gene is TRBJ1-3, the V gene TRBV7-2, with 7 bases that match TRBD1. CDR1 is SGHTA and CDR2 is FQGNSA in the germline V gene. The ends lost 8 bases at V and 0 bases at J; junction bases unmatched: 7. The CDR3 spans 15 residues. The CDR3 DNA sequence: TGTGCCAGCGGCCCCGGGACAGCCTCTGGAAACACCATATATTTT. Its translation: CASGPGTASGNTIYF. Using reference TRBV7-2 and TRBJ1-3 for the parts outside the CDR3, the full variable domain is GAGVSQSPSNKVTEKGKDVELRCDPISGHTALYWYRQSLGQGLEFLIYFQGNSAPDKSGLPSDRFSAERTGGSVSTLTIQRTQQEDSAVYLCASGPGTASGNTIYFGEGSWLTVV.

This chain joins TRBV20-1 and TRBJ2-3; D possibly corresponds to TRBD2 (6 bases). Germline CDR1 reads DFQATT; CDR2 reads SNEGSKA (reference sequence). This CDR3 region has 15 residues. Trimming removed 5 bases at V and 6 bases at J, with 21 bases between. CDR3 bases: TGCAGTGCTTGCCCGGGAGCGGCCCTGGGTGATACGCAGTATTTT. Translated: CSACPGAALGDTQYF.

Ten or more counts support this clonotype. V is TRBV13 and J is TRBJ1-1; 9 bases are shared with TRBD1. The CDR3 has 14 residues. Looked up from germline, CDR1 is PRHDT and CDR2 is FYEKMQ (reference sequence). After removal of 4 bases from V and 3 bases from J, the junction contained 3 bases not matched to a gene. CDR3: CASSWGQGDTEAFF. CDR3 coding DNA: TGTGCCAGCAGCTGGGGACAGGGTGACACTGAAGCTTTCTTT.

The V call is TRBV24-1, the J call TRBJ2-1; D not certain. CDR3 length: 13 amino acids. CDR1 and CDR2 (germline): KGHDR, SFDVKD. V was shortened by 4 bases and J by 6 bases, with 9 bases between the two germline ends. The CDR3 DNA sequence: TGTGCCACCAGTGAGGGGTCCGGCAATGAGCAGTTCTTC. Translation gives CATSEGSGNEQFF.

The chain couples TRBV7-2 to TRBJ2-5; a possible D gene is TRBD2 (6 bases). V lost 6 bases to trimming and J lost 7 bases, with 21 bases between them. CDR1 and CDR2 (germline): SGHTA, FQGNSA. The CDR3 has 15 residues. In nucleotides, the CDR3 is TGTGCCAGCAGTCGTTATCCCGGCGGGGAGGTGACCCAGTACTTC. Its protein is CASSRYPGGEVTQYF.

The V call is TRBV7-9, the J call TRBJ2-5; D ambiguous. The ends were cut back, 5 bases at V and 2 bases at J, with 24 bases in the middle. In germline, CDR1 is SEHNR, CDR2 FQNEAQ (reference sequence). CDR3 size: 18 residues. DNA of the CDR3: TGTGCCAGCAGCCCTACCCTCCGTCAGGCCCTGCAACAAGAGACCCAGTACTTC. This codes for CASSPTLRQALQQETQYF.

Many counts were recorded for this clonotype. The J gene is TRBJ1-2, the V gene TRBV6-6; possible D gene TRBD1, 5 bases. Germline values: CDR1 MNHNY, CDR2 SVGAGI (reference sequence). The V gene lost 2 bases and the J gene lost 6 bases, with 19 bases spanning the gap. The CDR3 totals 16 residues. CDR3 sequence: CASSYDGAGWENGYTF. The CDR3 coding sequence is TGTGCCAGCAGTTACGATGGGGCAGGGTGGGAGAATGGCTACACCTTC.

This clonotype appeared many times. The chain is built from TRBV7-9 and TRBJ2-7, with TRBD2 matching over 7 bases. The CDR3 runs to 15 residues. The V gene end was trimmed by 5 bases and the J gene end by 4 bases; junction bases not matched to a gene: 11. Germline-derived CDR1 and CDR2 are SEHNR and FQNEAQ (reference sequence). The CDR3 nucleotides read TGTGCCAGCAGCCCAAGGACTAGTCGGTCTTACGAGCAGTACTTC. Translated, it gives CASSPRTSRSYEQYF.

V gene TRBV27 combines with J gene TRBJ1-4, with D possibly matching TRBD1 (5 bases). The CDR3 totals 14 residues. Germline-derived CDR1 and CDR2 are MNHEY and SMNVEV (reference sequence). The germline V and J ends were trimmed by 7 bases and 4 bases, with 13 bases remaining between them. This CDR3 reads CASMRGGSNEKLFF. The DNA for the CDR3 is TGTGCCAGCATGCGCGGGGGAAGTAATGAAAAACTGTTTTTT.